This T cell receptor beta chain was captured by sequencing in a study of blood T cell repertoires in COVID-19. Study-level background: The analysed material was cDNA or gDNA that came from T cells, B-cell-depleted T cells, or PBMCs.

V dropped 5 bases and J dropped 5; count of bases not matched to a gene: 11. The germline gives CDR1 SGHAT, CDR2 FQNNGV. The CDR3 is 15 amino acids. Produced via immunoSEQ multiplex PCR; TCRdb's table is partial and in-frame only. The sample includes some 87,000 clones, 70% to 90% seen only once; the top ten take around an eighth. The J gene is TRBJ2-5, the V gene TRBV11-2; TRBD1 matches 7 bases. What was sequenced was peripheral blood. The clonotype comes from a human donor in a cohort sampled during active COVID-19. The CDR3 nucleotides read TGTGCCAGCAGCCTCCGAACAGGGGATGGGGAGACCCAGTACTTC. Protein product: CASSLRTGDGETQYF.